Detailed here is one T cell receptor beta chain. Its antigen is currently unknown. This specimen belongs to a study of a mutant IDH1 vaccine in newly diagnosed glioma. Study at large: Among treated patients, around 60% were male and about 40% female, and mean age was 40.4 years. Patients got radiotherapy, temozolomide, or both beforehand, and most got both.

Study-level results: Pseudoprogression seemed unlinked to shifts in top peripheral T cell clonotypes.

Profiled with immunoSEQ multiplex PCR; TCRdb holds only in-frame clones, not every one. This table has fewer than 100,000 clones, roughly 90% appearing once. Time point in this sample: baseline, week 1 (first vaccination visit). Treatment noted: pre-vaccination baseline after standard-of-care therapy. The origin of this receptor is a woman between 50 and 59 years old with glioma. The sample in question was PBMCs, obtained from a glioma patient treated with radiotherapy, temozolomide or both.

The CDR3 bases are TGTGCCAGCAGCTTACCTTGGTTTGGCACTGAAGCTTTCTTT. Translating gives CASSLPWFGTEAFF. The rearrangement joins TRBV7-9 to TRBJ1-1; D is unclear. Germline V gives CDR1 SEHNR, CDR2 FQNEAQ (reference sequence). The CDR3 is 14 residues long. V lost 2 bases to trimming and J lost 4 bases, with 11 bases between them. Drawing the rest from reference TRBV7-9 and TRBJ1-1, the complete variable domain is DTGVSQNPRHKITKRGQNVTFRCDPISEHNRLYWYRQTLGQGPEFLTYFQNEAQLEKSRLLSDRFSAERPKGSFSTLEIQRTEQGDSAMYLCASSLPWFGTEAFFGQGTRLTVV.